These T cell receptor beta chains were read from a single sample in a study of early T cells in non-severe SARS-CoV-2 infection. TCRdb redid the calling of the 5' RACE reads with MiXCR, one entry per CDR3 protein. The sample has approximately 85,000 distinct CDR3 sequences, approximately 13% seen once; the top ten hold more than 6.5%. The sequenced sample consisted of whole blood. The receptor set was obtained from an adult who was a healthcare worker with PCR-confirmed SARS-CoV-2 infection or an uninfected control (not recorded which). CDR3s include the opening cysteine and the closing phenylalanine or tryptophan. The D gene is left open where the match is weak. The size field is filled for only some rows; it gives once, few, many or a size class.

j_gene,v_gene,d_gene,abundance,CDR3nt,CDR3aa
TRBJ2-4,TRBV5-8,-,many,TGTGCCAGCAGCTTGGTACCACGGACATTTGAGAACATTCAGTACTTC,CASSLVPRTFENIQYF
TRBJ2-3,TRBV6-4,-,many,TGTGCCAGCAGTGCGAGAGCGGGCTCGTACGATACGCAGTATTTT,CASSARAGSYDTQYF
TRBJ2-3,TRBV27,TRBD1,many,TGTGCCAGCAGTTTGACAGGGGACAATAGTCGTGGAGATACGCAGTATTTT,CASSLTGDNSRGDTQYF
TRBJ2-7,TRBV14,-,few,TGTGCCAGCAGCACAAGTATAAGTAGAGGTCGCGAGCAGTACTTC,CASSTSISRGREQYF
TRBJ2-2,TRBV20-1,TRBD2,many,TGCAGTGCCGGTAGCGGGGCGAACACCGGGGAGCTGTTTTTT,CSAGSGANTGELFF
TRBJ1-1,TRBV29-1,-,few,TGCAGCGTTGAATGGGTAGGGGATGAAGCTTTCTTT,CSVEWVGDEAFF
TRBJ1-5,TRBV12-3/TRBV12-4,-,few,TGTGCCAGCAGTCCCGGGGGGGCGAGGAATCAGCCCCAGCATTTT,CASSPGGARNQPQHF
TRBJ2-1,TRBV6-5,TRBD2,few,TGTGCCAGCAGTCTTAGCGGGTACTCCTACAATGAGCAGTTCTTC,CASSLSGYSYNEQFF
TRBJ2-2,TRBV2,TRBD2,few,TGTGCCAGCAGTGAAGGAACGGGAGGTGGGGAGCTGTTTTTT,CASSEGTGGGELFF
TRBJ2-3,TRBV6-5,-,many,TGTGCCAGCAGCCCGGGGGGCGCGGATACGCAGTATTTT,CASSPGGADTQYF
TRBJ2-3,TRBV6-5,TRBD1,-,TGTGCCAGCAGTTACCTTCCGACAGGGAGCTCAGATACGCAGTATTTT,CASSYLPTGSSDTQYF
TRBJ2-7,TRBV30,TRBD2,few,TGTGCCTGGAGTTATAGCGGGAGGCCCTACGAGCAGTACTTC,CAWSYSGRPYEQYF
TRBJ2-2,TRBV15,-,-,TGTGCCACCAACGCAGGGGCGGGAGGGGAGCTGTTTTTT,CATNAGAGGELFF
TRBJ2-2,TRBV4-2,TRBD1,few,TGTGCCAGCAGCCCCGGACAGGGGGCGGACACCGGGGAGCTGTTTTTT,CASSPGQGADTGELFF
TRBJ2-7,TRBV20-1,TRBD2,few,TGCAGTGCTAGAGATGGGCTAGCGGGCGCCTACGAGCAGTACTTC,CSARDGLAGAYEQYF
TRBJ1-1,TRBV9,-,-,TGTGCCAGCAGCGCGGGACCCCTGAACACTGAAGCTTTCTTT,CASSAGPLNTEAFF
TRBJ2-1,TRBV7-7,-,many,TGTGCTAGCAGCTTAGAGAAGGGAGTTTCGGAGCAGTTCTTC,CASSLEKGVSEQFF
TRBJ1-5,TRBV15,-,many,TGTGCCACCAGAGATGGGTTAGGGGACAATCAGCCCCAGCATTTT,CATRDGLGDNQPQHF
TRBJ1-2,TRBV5-4,TRBD1,-,TGTGCCAGCAGCCCCCGGACAGGGTTAAGCTACACCTTC,CASSPRTGLSYTF
TRBJ2-7,TRBV10-3,TRBD2,many,TGTGCCATGGGGGGGGTGCCCGGGTACGAGCAGTACTTC,CAMGGVPGYEQYF
TRBJ1-4,TRBV4-1,TRBD1,few,TGCGCCAGCAGCCAACCAGGACAGGGTGAGAAAAAACTGTTTTTT,CASSQPGQGEKKLFF
TRBJ2-2,TRBV24-1,-,few,TGTGCCACCAGTGATTCTAGCAGAGGGGCGAACACCGGGGAGCTGTTTTTT,CATSDSSRGANTGELFF